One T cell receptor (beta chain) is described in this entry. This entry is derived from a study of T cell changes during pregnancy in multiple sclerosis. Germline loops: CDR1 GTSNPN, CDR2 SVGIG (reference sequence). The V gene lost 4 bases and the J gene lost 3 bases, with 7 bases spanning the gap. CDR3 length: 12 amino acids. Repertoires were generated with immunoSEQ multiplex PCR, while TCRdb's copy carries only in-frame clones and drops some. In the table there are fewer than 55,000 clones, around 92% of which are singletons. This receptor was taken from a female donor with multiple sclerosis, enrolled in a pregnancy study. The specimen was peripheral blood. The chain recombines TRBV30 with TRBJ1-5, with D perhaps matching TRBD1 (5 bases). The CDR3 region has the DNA TGTGCCTGGAACAGGCCCAATCAGCCCCAGCATTTT. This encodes CAWNRPNQPQHF.